Listed below are T cell receptor beta chains from one sample, sequenced in a study of T cells in localized non-small cell lung cancer. Sequencing was performed with immunoSEQ multiplex PCR; in TCRdb, only in-frame clones are kept and a portion is missing. The data contain 90,000 to 95,000 clones, about 87% of them singletons. The specimen was peripheral blood, collected before any cancer treatment. Source of these receptors: a man aged 40-75 years with stage I squamous cell lung carcinoma. Each CDR3 is given without its conserved first and last residue. The order of the fields is J gene, V gene, CDR3 protein.

TRBJ2-3 | TRBV7-9 | ASSPQEDTQY
TRBJ2-5 | TRBV7-9 | ASSPGQGYETQY
TRBJ1-3 | TRBV5-1 | ASSWDSSGNTIY
TRBJ1-5 | TRBV5-3 | ARSCLENQPQH
TRBJ1-6 | TRBV27 | ASSSGQRFNSPLH
TRBJ2-3 | TRBV19 | ASKEGTVSTDTQY
TRBJ2-2 | TRBV4-2 | ASSQVINVDRVSFELF
TRBJ1-2 | TRBV2 | ASSLGHNYGYT
TRBJ1-1 | TRBV5-4 | ASSLDKGNTEAF
TRBJ2-3 | TRBV4-2 | ASSATGVVTDTQY
TRBJ2-6 | TRBV6-4 | ASSQDPTAGANVLT
TRBJ2-2 | TRBV28 | ASRTGLVTGELF
TRBJ1-2 | TRBV25-1 | ASSRTGLDGYT
TRBJ1-5 | TRBV7-2 | ASRNDRGFNQPQH
TRBJ1-2 | TRBV6-5 | ASTDEGYT
TRBJ1-5 | TRBV4-2 | ASSHVGQPQH
TRBJ1-3 | TRBV30 | AWSKGRRNTIY
TRBJ1-5 | TRBV19 | ASGLTASGQPQH
TRBJ2-1 | TRBV5-1 | ASSLVGGDYNEQF
TRBJ2-7 | TRBV11-2 | ASSADRAGEQY